These 15 T cell receptor beta chains share one sample of origin, sequenced in a study of blood T cells in healthy people across ages. A second 7 to 11 cycle PCR used barcoded and J-beta primers. TCRdb re-called the 5' RACE reads with MiXCR, one entry per CDR3 protein. This sample has approximately 780,000 distinct CDR3 sequences, with roughly 25% found just once. This sample was shared with a second study, whose subject was T cells of mothers and their children.

Sequencing used blood. These receptors all come from a boy younger than 18 in good health.

This clonotype was found a few times. No DNA is shown, since the ends of the CDR3 on it are uncertain; the CDR3 is the one TCRdb lists. This rearrangement joins TRBV6-5 to TRBJ1-1. Germline CDR1 MNHEY, CDR2 SVGAGI. The CDR3 region is 15 residues in length, termini included. This CDR3 reads CASSSSGLRNTEAFF.

In DNA form, the CDR3 reads TGCGCCAGCAGCTTGAGACAGGGGGTTAGCACAGATACGCAGTATTTT. As protein: CASSLRQGVSTDTQYF. The rearrangement joins TRBV5-1 to TRBJ2-3; 9 positions match TRBD1. Trimming at V came to 1 base and at J to 0 bases, leaving 3 bases not matched to a gene. The germline V gene has CDR1 SGHRS and CDR2 YFSETQ. This CDR3 contains 16 residues.

The chain recombines TRBV4-1 with TRBJ2-6, with D perhaps being TRBD1 or TRBD2 (5 bases each). The ends were cut back, 1 base at V and 0 bases at J, with 13 bases in the middle. This CDR3 contains 18 residues. Germline-derived CDR1 and CDR2 are MGHRA and YSYEKL. This chain's CDR3 is CASSQGGTGSSGANVLTF. The CDR3, as DNA: TGCGCCAGCAGCCAAGGAGGGACGGGGAGCTCTGGGGCCAACGTCCTGACTTTC.

This clonotype was detected only a few times. The chain is built from TRBV13 and TRBJ1-1, with 7 positions matching TRBD1. This CDR3 comprises 13 residues. Germline V gene data show CDR1 as PRHDT and CDR2 as FYEKMQ (reference sequence). Germline trimming cut 4 bases from V and 6 bases from J; bases unmatched to any gene: 5. The CDR3 reads CASSSTGSPEAFF. CDR3 in DNA: TGTGCCAGCAGCTCGACAGGGAGCCCTGAAGCTTTCTTT.

This chain's CDR3 is CAIGGALYGYTF. CDR3 sequence (DNA): TGTGCCATCGGAGGGGCGCTCTATGGCTACACCTTC. The genes are TRBV10-3 and TRBJ1-2, with D perhaps matching TRBD1 (5 bases). This CDR3 has 12 amino acids. Trimming stripped 8 bases from V and 4 bases from J, with 11 bases between. Germline V lookup: CDR1 ENHRY, CDR2 SYGVKD.

This chain connects TRBV5-1 to TRBJ2-5; 10 bases align to TRBD2. The J call may be incorrect, as the DNA end agrees better with TRBJ2-7. The CDR3 sequence is 15 residues long. The germline gives CDR1 SGHRS, CDR2 YFSETQ. DNA of the CDR3: TGCGCCAGCAGCCCTACTAGCGGGGAGATCTACGAGCAGTACTTC. The encoded protein is CASSPTSGEIYEQYF.

This clonotype has more than one count but fewer than ten. CDR3 nucleotides: TGTGCCAGCAGGGATTCTACAGGGTTCTCAGCCCAAGAGACCCAGTACTTC. Translating gives CASRDSTGFSAQETQYF. The V call is TRBV5-5, the J call TRBJ2-5; D is possibly TRBD1 (6 bases). CDR1 and CDR2 (germline): SGHKS, YYEKEE (reference sequence). The CDR3 consists of 17 residues. The V end was cut by 5 bases, the J end by 1 base, with 21 bases between. Together with reference TRBV5-5 and TRBJ2-5, the CDR3 gives the full variable domain: DAGVTQSPTHLIKTRGQQVTLRCSPISGHKSVSWYQQVLGQGPQFIFQYYEKEERGRGNFPDRFSARQFPNYSSELNVNALLLGDSALYLCASRDSTGFSAQETQYFGPGTRLLVL.

This chain uses TRBV9 with TRBJ2-3; 10 bases agree with TRBD2. Germline V gives CDR1 SGDLS, CDR2 YYNGEE. CDR3 size: 17 residues. J lost 4 bases, V lost 4 bases, and 12 bases had no gene match. CDR3 nucleotide sequence: TGTGCCAGCAGCTCGGAAATAGCGGGGGGAGGCGCAGATACGCAGTATTTT. It codes for CASSSEIAGGGADTQYF.

This clonotype was observed a few times. The CDR3 region is CASSQEPRDNYGYTF. DNA of the CDR3: TGTGCCAGCAGCCAAGAACCACGGGATAACTATGGCTACACCTTC. The chain couples TRBV3-1 to TRBJ1-2; D is ambiguous. V gave up 0 bases and J gave up 1 base, with 9 bases separating them. CDR3 length: 15 amino acids. Germline loops: CDR1 LGHDT, CDR2 YNNKEL (reference sequence).

This clonotype was seen more than once but under ten times. This chain connects TRBV9 to TRBJ2-3, with D perhaps TRBD2 (5 bases). Trimming took 4 bases from V and 7 from J, leaving 22 bases between them. Germline V gene data show CDR1 as SGDLS and CDR2 as YYNGEE. CDR3 length: 16 residues. The CDR3 is CASSPEIARSQNTQYF. The CDR3 region has the DNA TGTGCCAGCAGCCCAGAGATAGCGAGGTCACAGAATACGCAGTATTTT.

This chain uses TRBV21-1 with TRBJ2-5. TRBV21-1 is classified as a pseudogene. This CDR3 has 12 residues. CDR3 nucleotide sequence: TGTGCCGGCCCACTCGTGCAAGAGACCCAGTACTTC. It yields the protein CAGPLVQETQYF.

This clonotype has just a few counts. CDR3: CASSFPGAPKNIQYF. Written as DNA, the CDR3 is TGTGCCAGCAGTTTCCCAGGGGCCCCCAAAAACATTCAGTACTTC. The rearrangement uses TRBV28 and TRBJ2-4; D is possibly TRBD1 (6 bases). The V and J ends lost 3 bases and 2 bases respectively, with 11 bases between them. The V gene's germline CDR1 is MDHEN and CDR2 SYDVKM. The CDR3 extends over 15 amino acids.

The chain joins TRBV9 to TRBJ2-5; D gene unclear. Germline CDR1 reads SGDLS; CDR2 reads YYNGEE. This CDR3 has 15 residues. The V end lost 3 bases, the J end lost 2 bases, and 14 bases lay between the germline ends. The CDR3 nucleotides read TGTGCCAGCAGCGGGACGATCGGCGCTCAAGAGACCCAGTACTTC. Its protein is CASSGTIGAQETQYF.

This chain links TRBV7-8 with TRBJ1-1; no definite D call. V lost 5 bases and J 8 bases, leaving 15 bases between the germline ends. Looked up from germline, CDR1 is SGHVS and CDR2 is FQNEAQ. The CDR3 loop spans 13 amino acids. CDR3 region: CASSVHDGGEAFF. CDR3 in DNA: TGTGCCAGCAGCGTCCATGACGGAGGAGAAGCTTTCTTT.

J is TRBJ1-2 and V is TRBV6-5; D is unclear. CDR1 and CDR2 (germline): MNHEY, SVGAGI. The CDR3 sequence is 13 residues long. V lost 7 bases and J 4 bases, leaving 13 bases between the germline ends. The CDR3 is CASTRTVRYGYTF. The CDR3 DNA is TGTGCCAGCACACGGACGGTACGCTATGGCTACACCTTC.